The clone carrying this T cell receptor (beta chain) turned up a few times. This specimen belongs to a study of T cell changes during pregnancy in multiple sclerosis. The assay was immunoSEQ multiplex PCR, and TCRdb's table has in-frame clones only and misses some. This sample has 30,000 to 50,000 clones; over 80% occur once, and the top ten carry 0.45% to 0.55%. The CDR3 extends over 13 amino acids. Germline V gene data show CDR1 as MDHEN and CDR2 as SYDVKM. Trimming took off 2 bases at V and 7 bases at J, with 9 bases between the two ends. Sequences were derived from CD4+ T cells from peripheral blood mononuclear cells, sampled in the third trimester of pregnancy. The TCR was taken from a female donor in good health, enrolled as a control in a pregnancy study. The rearrangement links TRBV28 to TRBJ2-1; no firm D call. The CDR3 region is CASSLPSRNEQFF. The CDR3 DNA reads TGTGCCAGCAGTTTACCCTCGCGGAATGAGCAGTTCTTC.